The sequence of this TCR beta chain was determined in a study of T cell responses to AZD1222 COVID-19 vaccine (dated by TCRdb to about 2021). In terms of the full investigation: Because spike-specific TCR depth and breadth did not differ between the two schedules, AZD1222 recipients who got a second dose at roughly 4 weeks were pooled with those who got a second dose at roughly 12 weeks. A total of roughly 240 trial participants underwent TCR sequencing, of whom roughly 210 received two doses of AZD1222 and around 25 received two doses of the MenACWY control vaccine. Trial participants were enrolled by age into 18-55, 56-69 and 70-plus year subgroups, with roughly 150, 30 and 60 TCR-sequenced participants respectively. Results the study describes overall, beyond this receptor: The whole spike protein was spanned by vaccine-associated CD4 TCRs, and dominant responses were seen in regions 160-218 and 743-854. Because no day 14 peak-response samples were available, repertoires were characterized only after the peak T cell response. Epitopes outside the regions mutated in the B.1.351 and B.1.1.7 variants were reportedly recognized by nearly half of the unique spike-specific TCRs. Conclusions about previously exposed vaccinees are limited because only a handful of AZD1222 recipients were SARS-CoV-2 seropositive at baseline. Most participants were white British and females outnumbered males, and the authors suggested that clonal diversity may have been underestimated. The 56-69-year group was small, and its depth increase did not reach significance, likely because of low power. After two AZD1222 doses, spike-specific TCR breadth and depth were significantly higher than at day 0 and than in MenACWY recipients.

This sample's time point label indicates: baseline before first vaccination. Samples from vaccinated people were obtained from the UK trials COV001 and COV002, which included a single-blind randomized controlled phase 2/3 trial of AZD1222 (ChAdOx1 nCoV-19) in healthy adults. Trial participant PBMC samples were collected at day 0 and day 28 after the second dose for TCRbeta chain sequencing. The CDR3 regions of human TCRbeta chains were subjected to immunosequencing. The paper's processing steps were these. Repertoire TCRs were matched against a reference library of SARS-CoV-2-specific TCRs generated with the MIRA antigen-specificity platform. Breadth was defined as the fraction of unique TCRs that were SARS-CoV-2-associated. Depth was defined as the fraction of total T cells that were SARS-CoV-2-associated. Using the MIRA data, each spike-specific TCR was assigned both to the spike region to which the TCR was reactive and to a CD4 or CD8 class. Log10-transformed breadth and depth values were compared by one-way ANOVA with Sidak's multiple comparisons tests. Held by TCRdb, this immuneACCESS table contains in-frame sequences only and omits some clones. Under half of the omission traces to an unresolved V gene where checked; the cause of the rest is unknown. V and J calls and clone size are copied from that table; D and trimming were computed from the DNA. Present in this sample are about 88,000 clones, 89% of which were seen just once. Of the sample, 2.4% is held by the ten largest clones.

Comments on this clone: The antigen it recognizes is unknown. No base quality values were provided; no much bigger clone lies one nucleotide off.

Cut back by 0 bases and 0 bases, the V and J ends lie 16 bases apart. The CDR3 covers 18 residues, taking in both the cysteine and the phenylalanine. The retained sequence is limited to the CDR3, 54 bases, with the frame set at the first base. CDR1 and CDR2 were assigned from the germline V gene as SGHVS and FQNEAQ. The input for sequencing was peripheral blood, taken on day 0 of AZD1222 vaccination. Recombination joined TRBV7-8 with TRBJ2-3, with no reliable assignment of the D segment. The receptor's source is an adult in good health. The nucleotide sequence is TGTGCCAGCAGCTTAGCTTCCAACCCAGGTTATAGCACAGATACGCAGTATTTT. It translates to CASSLASNPGYSTDTQYF.